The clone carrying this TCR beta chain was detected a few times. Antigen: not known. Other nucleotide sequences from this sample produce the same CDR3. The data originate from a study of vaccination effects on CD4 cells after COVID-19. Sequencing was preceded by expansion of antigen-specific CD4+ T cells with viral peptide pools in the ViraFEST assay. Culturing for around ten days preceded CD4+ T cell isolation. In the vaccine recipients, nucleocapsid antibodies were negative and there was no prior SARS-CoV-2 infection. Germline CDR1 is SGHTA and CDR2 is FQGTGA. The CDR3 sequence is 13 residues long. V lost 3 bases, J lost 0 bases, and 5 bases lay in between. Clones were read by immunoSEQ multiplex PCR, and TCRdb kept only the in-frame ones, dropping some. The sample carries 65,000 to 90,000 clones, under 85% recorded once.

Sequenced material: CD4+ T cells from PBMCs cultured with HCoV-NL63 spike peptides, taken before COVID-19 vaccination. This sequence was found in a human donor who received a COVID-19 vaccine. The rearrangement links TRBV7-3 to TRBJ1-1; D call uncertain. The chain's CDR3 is CASSFSVNTEAFF. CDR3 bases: TGTGCCAGCAGCTTTTCCGTGAACACTGAAGCTTTCTTT.